The T cell receptor beta chain described here comes from a study of T cell changes during pregnancy in multiple sclerosis. This CDR3 has 18 residues. The trim removed 3 bases at V and 0 bases at J, leaving 13 bases unmatched. CDR1 LGHNT and CDR2 FRNRAP come from the germline V gene. The repertoire was sequenced with immunoSEQ multiplex PCR; TCRdb's copy has only in-frame clones and lacks some. Seen here are over 40,000 clones, 75% to 90% observed once, and the top ten hold around 4.7%. The sample was peripheral blood, taken in the second trimester of pregnancy. The receptor comes from a female donor in good health, enrolled as a control in a pregnancy study. The V call is TRBV12-5, the J call TRBJ1-2, with 7 bases aligning to TRBD1. DNA for the CDR3: TGTGCTAGTGGTTTCGGCGCGGACAGGCTCAAAGCTAACTATGGCTACACCTTC. It yields the protein CASGFGADRLKANYGYTF.